This T cell receptor beta chain stems from a study of blood T cell repertoires in COVID-19. Study as a whole: PBMCs, B-cell-depleted T cells, or T cells were the source of the cDNA or gDNA that made up the material.

Under the authors' procedure: From reference gene primer amplification, estimates of nucleated cell counts were derived. Sequencing used immunoSEQ multiplex PCR; TCRdb keeps in-frame clones, though not all of them. V, J and clone size derive from that table, while D and trimming were established from the DNA sequence. Among some 45,000 clones listed, less than 90% were seen once. The sequenced material came from peripheral blood. This clonotype was sampled from a human donor in a cohort sampled during active COVID-19.

CDR3 loop: CASSQDLAGASYEQYF. In DNA, the CDR3 is TGTGCCAGCAGCCAAGATCTAGCGGGGGCCTCCTACGAGCAGTACTTC. The V gene is TRBV3-1 (or the pseudogene TRBV3-2), the J gene TRBJ2-7; 10 nucleotides match TRBD2. Germline V lookup: CDR1 LGHDT, CDR2 YNNKEL (reference sequence). Unmatched junction bases numbered 2, after V lost 0 bases and J lost 0 bases. This CDR3 is 16 amino acids long.